This T cell receptor beta chain was identified in a study of cytomegalovirus exposure and HLA in healthy donors. PCR used 60 Vbeta primers and 13 Jbeta primers. Here immunoSEQ multiplex PCR was the method, and the copy in TCRdb shows in-frame clones only, minus some. The sample has approximately 190,000 clones, roughly 68% seen once. The material sequenced was PBMCs. This TCR was sampled from a woman aged 25-40 years in good health and CMV-seronegative.

CDR3 protein: CASSLSRWGDGYTF. The CDR3 region has the DNA TGTGCCAGCAGCTTAAGCAGGTGGGGCGATGGCTACACCTTC. The chain uses TRBV11-1 and TRBJ1-2; possibly TRBD1 for D (5 bases). The CDR3 consists of 14 residues. V was shortened by 2 bases and J by 6 bases, with 13 bases between the two germline ends. CDR1 is SGHAT and CDR2 is FQDESV in the germline V gene (reference sequence).